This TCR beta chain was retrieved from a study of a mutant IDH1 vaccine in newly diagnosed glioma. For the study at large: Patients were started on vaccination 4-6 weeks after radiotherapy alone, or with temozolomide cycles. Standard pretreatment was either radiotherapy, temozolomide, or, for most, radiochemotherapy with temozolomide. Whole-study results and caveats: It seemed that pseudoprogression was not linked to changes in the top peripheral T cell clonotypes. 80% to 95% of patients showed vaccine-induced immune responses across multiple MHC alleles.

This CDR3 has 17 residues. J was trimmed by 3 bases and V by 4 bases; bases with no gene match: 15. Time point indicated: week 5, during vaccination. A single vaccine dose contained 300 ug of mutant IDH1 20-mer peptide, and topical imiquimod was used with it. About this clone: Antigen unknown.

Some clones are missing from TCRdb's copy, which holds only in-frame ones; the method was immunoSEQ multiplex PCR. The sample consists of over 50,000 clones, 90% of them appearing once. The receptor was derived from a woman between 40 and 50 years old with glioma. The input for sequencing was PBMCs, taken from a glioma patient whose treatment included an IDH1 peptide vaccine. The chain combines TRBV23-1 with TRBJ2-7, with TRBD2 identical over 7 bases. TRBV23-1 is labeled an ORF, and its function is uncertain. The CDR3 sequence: CASSLRSSGPPCYEQYF. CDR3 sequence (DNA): TGCGCCAGCAGTCTTCGGAGTAGCGGGCCGCCGTGCTACGAGCAGTACTTC.